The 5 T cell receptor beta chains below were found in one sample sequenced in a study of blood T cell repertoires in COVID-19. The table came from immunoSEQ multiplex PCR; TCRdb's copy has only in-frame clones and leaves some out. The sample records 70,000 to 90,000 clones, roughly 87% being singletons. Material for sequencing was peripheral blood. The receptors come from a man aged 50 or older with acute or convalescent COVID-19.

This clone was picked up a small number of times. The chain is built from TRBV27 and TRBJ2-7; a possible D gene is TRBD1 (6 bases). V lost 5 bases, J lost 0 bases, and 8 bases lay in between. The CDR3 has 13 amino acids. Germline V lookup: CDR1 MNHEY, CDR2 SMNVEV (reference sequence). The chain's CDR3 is CASSLRGSYEQYF. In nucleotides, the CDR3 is TGTGCCAGCAGTCTCAGGGGCTCCTACGAGCAGTACTTC.

CDR3 residues: CATPTGEGYGYTF. CDR3 DNA sequence: TGTGCCACCCCGACGGGGGAGGGATATGGCTACACCTTC. J is TRBJ1-2 and V is TRBV6-6; a weak D match, TRBD1 (5 bases). The V gene lost 10 bases and the J gene lost 5 bases, with 17 bases spanning the gap. Germline V gene sequence: CDR1 MNHNY, CDR2 SVGAGI (reference sequence). This CDR3 is built from 13 residues.

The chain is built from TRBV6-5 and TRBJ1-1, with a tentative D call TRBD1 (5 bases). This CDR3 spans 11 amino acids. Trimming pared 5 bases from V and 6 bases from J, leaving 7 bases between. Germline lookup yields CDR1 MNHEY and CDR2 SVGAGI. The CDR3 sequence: CASSHRSEAFF. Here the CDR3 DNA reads TGTGCCAGCAGTCACAGGTCTGAAGCTTTCTTT.

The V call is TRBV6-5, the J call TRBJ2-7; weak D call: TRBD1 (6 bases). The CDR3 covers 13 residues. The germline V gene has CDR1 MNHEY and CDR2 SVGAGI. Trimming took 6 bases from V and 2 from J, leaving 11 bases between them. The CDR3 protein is CASRNGQTYEQYF. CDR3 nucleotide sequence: TGTGCCAGCAGAAATGGACAGACCTACGAGCAGTACTTC.

Here the CDR3 reads CASSFGSEPPQHF. The CDR3 region has the DNA TGTGCCAGCAGCTTTGGCTCGGAGCCGCCCCAGCATTTT. The chain couples TRBV5-6 to TRBJ1-5; no clear D. The CDR3 runs to 13 residues. Germline V gives CDR1 SGHDT, CDR2 YYEEEE. V shed 2 bases and J shed 9 bases, with 12 bases lying between them.